This TCR beta chain was recovered during a study of T cells expressing NK-cell markers. No DNA is given; TCRdb re-called the 5' RACE reads and lists each CDR3 protein once. Its table records approximately 380,000 distinct CDR3 sequences. Germline CDR1 is SNHLY and CDR2 is FYNNEI. This CDR3 has 16 residues. The rearrangement uses TRBV2 and TRBJ1-6; with no DNA, the TCRdb D assignment of TRBD1 cannot be verified. Sequencing was done on a sample of blood T cells: a sorted CD56 or NKG2C T cell subset, CD4+ or CD8+ T cells, or bulk PBMC T cells (not recorded which). The sequence was collected from a man between 18 and 69 years old in good health. The CDR3 sequence is CASSPRPGNQNSPLHF.